The entry below describes one T cell receptor (beta chain). The target antigen is unknown. Germline trimming cut 6 bases from V and 7 bases from J; bases unmatched to any gene: 5. The CDR3 length is 14 residues. Germline CDR1 is MNHEY and CDR2 is SMNVEV (reference sequence). The data belong to a study of cytomegalovirus exposure and HLA in healthy donors. Study overall: Of all 400 or so donors who were genotyped, 70% to 85% belonged to the Caucasian-associated ancestry cluster.

The study ran its PCR with 60 Vbeta and 13 Jbeta primers. How the authors handled the data: Per a later analysis, the number of unique TCR beta chains was roughly 80 million, of which 9 million to 14 million were shared. Sequencing used immunoSEQ multiplex PCR; TCRdb keeps in-frame clones, though not all of them. V, J and clone size are taken as reported in that table, and D and trimming were inferred from the DNA itself. The sample holds 100,000 to 130,000 clones; approximately 84% are singletons and the top ten take approximately 2.1%. Study findings and constraints: For most TCR beta V segments, an earlier analysis put the productive rate at about 90% or about 30% of the time. TRBV6-2, TRBV6-3 and some other V segments were unresolvable in 87-base-pair reads.

Sample: PBMCs. This receptor was taken from a man aged 25 to 40 in good health and CMV-seronegative. The genes are TRBV27 and TRBJ1-5; 11 nucleotides match TRBD1. DNA of the CDR3: TGTGCCAGCAGCCGGGACAGGGGGGTCCAGCCCCAGCATTTT. Protein product: CASSRDRGVQPQHF.